These T cell receptor beta chains were read from a single sample in a study of blood T cell repertoires in COVID-19. The assay was immunoSEQ multiplex PCR, and TCRdb's table has in-frame clones only and misses some. The sample consists of approximately 230,000 clones, under 90% of them appearing once. Sequencing was carried out using PBMCs or T cells enriched from blood (not recorded which). These receptors were taken from a man aged 35 to 55 who had recovered from COVID-19. Each CDR3 is given with its conserved first and last residue. The D gene is left open where the match is weak. Expanded clones are given a class, and other clones once, few, many or no size at all.

CDR3: CASSSPRETYNEQFF; DNA: TGTGCCAGCAGCTCCCCCCGTGAGACCTACAATGAGCAGTTCTTC; length: 15; J: TRBJ2-1; size: .; V: TRBV5-4; D: .
CDR3: CASSILGGGSETQYF; DNA: TGTGCCAGTAGTATACTCGGCGGGGGGTCGGAGACCCAGTACTTC; length: 15; J: TRBJ2-5; size: .; V: TRBV19; D: TRBD2
CDR3: CASRLADTGELFF; DNA: TGCGCCAGCCGACTAGCGGACACCGGGGAGCTGTTTTTT; length: 13; J: TRBJ2-2; size: many; V: TRBV5-1; D: TRBD2
CDR3: CASSFTTSGTGGGYTF; DNA: TGTGCCAGCAGCTTTACTACATCCGGGACAGGGGGCGGCTACACCTTC; length: 16; J: TRBJ1-2; size: .; V: TRBV5-5; D: TRBD1
CDR3: CAISEYVGGPSEQFF; DNA: TGTGCCATCAGTGAGTACGTGGGAGGGCCGAGTGAGCAGTTCTTC; length: 15; J: TRBJ2-1; size: once; V: TRBV10-3; D: TRBD2
CDR3: CASRLAVQETQYF; DNA: TGTGCCAGCAGGCTAGCGGTACAAGAGACCCAGTACTTC; length: 13; J: TRBJ2-5; size: .; V: TRBV2; D: TRBD2
CDR3: CASSQPGGGATDTQYF; DNA: TGTGCCAGCTCACAGCCGGGCGGGGGGGCCACAGATACGCAGTATTTT; length: 16; J: TRBJ2-3; size: .; V: TRBV18; D: TRBD2
CDR3: CASKFTGGRETQYF; DNA: TGTGCCAGCAAATTCACGGGGGGGCGAGAGACCCAGTACTTC; length: 14; J: TRBJ2-5; size: .; V: TRBV7-9; D: TRBD2
CDR3: CATSTRTGYNQPQHF; DNA: TGTGCCACCAGCACCAGGACAGGATATAATCAGCCCCAGCATTTT; length: 15; J: TRBJ1-5; size: .; V: TRBV15; D: TRBD1
CDR3: CSVHRGGNTEAFF; DNA: TGCAGCGTCCACAGGGGAGGGAACACTGAAGCTTTCTTT; length: 13; J: TRBJ1-1; size: .; V: TRBV29-1; D: TRBD1
CDR3: CASSTREVPGTEAFF; DNA: TGTGCCAGCAGTACCCGGGAGGTGCCGGGGACTGAAGCTTTCTTT; length: 15; J: TRBJ1-1; size: .; V: TRBV2; D: .
CDR3: CASSLEGGRSNQPQHF; DNA: TGCGCCAGCAGCTTGGAAGGGGGTCGGAGCAATCAGCCCCAGCATTTT; length: 16; J: TRBJ1-5; size: .; V: TRBV5-1; D: .
CDR3: CASRGQGVEVTQYF; DNA: TGTGCCAGCAGGGGACAGGGGGTGGAGGTGACCCAGTACTTC; length: 14; J: TRBJ2-5; size: .; V: TRBV11-2; D: TRBD1
CDR3: CASSPGRGGRDYNEQFF; DNA: TGCGCCAGCAGCCCGGGGAGGGGGGGCCGGGATTACAATGAGCAGTTCTTC; length: 17; J: TRBJ2-1; size: .; V: TRBV4-3; D: .
CDR3: CASSLQGRNQPQHF; DNA: TGTGCCAGCAGCTTACAGGGGCGCAATCAGCCCCAGCATTTT; length: 14; J: TRBJ1-5; size: .; V: TRBV5-4; D: TRBD1
CDR3: CASSQDGLAGVNNEQFF; DNA: TGCGCCAGCAGCCAAGACGGGCTAGCGGGGGTCAACAATGAGCAGTTCTTC; length: 17; J: TRBJ2-1; size: .; V: TRBV4-1; D: TRBD2
CDR3: CASSPGAYQETQYF; DNA: TGTGCCAGCAGCCCAGGGGCCTACCAAGAGACCCAGTACTTC; length: 14; J: TRBJ2-5; size: .; V: TRBV5-5; D: .
CDR3: CASSLAGSQETQYF; DNA: TGTGCCAGCAGTTTAGCGGGATCCCAAGAGACCCAGTACTTC; length: 14; J: TRBJ2-5; size: .; V: TRBV28; D: .
CDR3: CASRVEVNTEAFF; DNA: TGTGCCAGCAGGGTCGAGGTGAACACTGAAGCTTTCTTT; length: 13; J: TRBJ1-1; size: few; V: TRBV2; D: .